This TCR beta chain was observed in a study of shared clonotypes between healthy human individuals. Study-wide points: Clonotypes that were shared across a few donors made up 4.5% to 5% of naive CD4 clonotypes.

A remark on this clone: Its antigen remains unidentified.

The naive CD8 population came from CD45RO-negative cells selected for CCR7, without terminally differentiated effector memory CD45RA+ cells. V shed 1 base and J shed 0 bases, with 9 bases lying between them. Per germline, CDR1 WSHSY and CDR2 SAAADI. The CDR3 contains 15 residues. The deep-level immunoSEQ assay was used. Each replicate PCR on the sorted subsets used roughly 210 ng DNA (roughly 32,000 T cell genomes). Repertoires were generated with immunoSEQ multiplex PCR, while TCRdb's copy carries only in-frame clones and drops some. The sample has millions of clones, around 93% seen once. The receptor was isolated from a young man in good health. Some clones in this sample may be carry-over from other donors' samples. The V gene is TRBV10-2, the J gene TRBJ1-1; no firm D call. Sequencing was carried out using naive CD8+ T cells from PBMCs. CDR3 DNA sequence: TGCGCCAGCAGTGAGTACGGCGGCATGAACACTGAAGCTTTCTTT. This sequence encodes CASSEYGGMNTEAFF.